The text below deals with one T cell receptor beta chain. Antigen unknown. CDR1 and CDR2 (germline): MDHEN, SYDVKM. This CDR3 spans 14 amino acids. Trimming removed 7 bases from V and 0 bases from J, with 11 bases in between. The data stem from a study of cytomegalovirus exposure and HLA in healthy donors. The wider study: Earlier, 100 million to 130 million unique TCR beta sequences were recovered from 170 million or so T cells by an analysis.

The PCR made use of 60 Vbeta and 13 Jbeta primers. Generated by immunoSEQ multiplex PCR, the TCRdb table keeps only in-frame clones and is missing some. The sample lists around 120,000 clones, more than 60% seen once, with roughly 1.8% in the top ten. Notes on the study in general: According to a later analysis, most TCR beta chains associated with CMV appeared HLA-restricted.

The sequence was obtained from a woman in her 40s in good health and CMV-seronegative. This chain uses TRBV28 with TRBJ2-3; D unclear. Sequenced: PBMCs. The CDR3 protein is CASNKRSSTDTQYF. As DNA, the CDR3 is TGTGCCAGCAACAAGAGGAGTAGCACAGATACGCAGTATTTT.